The 2 T cell receptor beta chains listed next were all sequenced from one sample in a study of PD-1 blockade in mismatch repair-deficient tumors. This sample's time point: roughly 11-day in vitro stimulation with candidate neoantigen peptide 5. Antigens for these TCRs are unknown. The method was immunoSEQ multiplex PCR; TCRdb's version includes in-frame clones alone and lacks a portion of them. The sample gives around 14,000 clones, approximately 84% of which show up once; about 10% is in the top ten. The sequencing here drew on cells cultured in vitro, taken from a patient treated with pembrolizumab. The receptors originated from an adult with mismatch repair-deficient cancer.

This clone has only a few counts. The chain uses TRBV30 and TRBJ2-1; D remains ambiguous. The CDR3 totals 11 residues. Germline V gene sequence: CDR1 GTSNPN, CDR2 SVGIG (reference sequence). The V gene lost 1 base and the J gene lost 6 bases, with 4 bases spanning the gap. The CDR3 region is CAWSEGNEQFF. As DNA, the CDR3 is TGTGCCTGGAGTGAGGGCAATGAGCAGTTCTTC.

The chain links TRBV11-3 to TRBJ2-5; 10 nucleotides agree with TRBD1. The V gene's germline CDR1 is SGHNT and CDR2 YENEEA. Germline trimming cut 6 bases from V and 0 bases from J; bases unmatched to any gene: 7. The CDR3 spans 16 residues. CDR3 amino acids: CASRSSTGGDQETQYF. CDR3 nucleotides: TGTGCCAGCAGATCTTCGACAGGGGGCGACCAAGAGACCCAGTACTTC.